One sample yielded the 29 T cell receptor beta chains listed below, sequenced in a study of blood T cell repertoires in COVID-19. Assay used: immunoSEQ multiplex PCR; TCRdb lists only in-frame clones, some missing. Of 100,000 to 150,000 clones in the sample, approximately 81% were seen once. What was sequenced was peripheral blood. These receptors were obtained from a man aged 40-49 years with active or convalescent COVID-19.

This chain joins TRBV27 and TRBJ2-7, with 11 bases lining up with TRBD2. There are 13 residues in the CDR3. V shed 6 bases, J shed 2 bases, and the junction held 0 bases outside the gene matches. Germline-derived CDR1 and CDR2 are MNHEY and SMNVEV (reference sequence). CDR3 sequence (DNA): TGTGCCAGCAGGACTAGCGGGACCTACGAGCAGTACTTC. Its translation is CASRTSGTYEQYF.

The gene calls are TRBV19 and TRBJ1-5; 10 positions match TRBD1. The trim removed 7 bases at V and 9 bases at J, leaving 9 bases unmatched. The CDR3 is 14 amino acids. Germline CDR1 LNHDA, CDR2 SQIVND (reference sequence). CDR3 sequence reads: CASKLGTGVLPQHF. Here the CDR3 DNA reads TGTGCCAGTAAACTCGGGACAGGGGTTCTGCCCCAGCATTTT.

The CDR3 bases are TGCGCCAGCAGCTTAATCTCCGGGGACCAAGAGACCCAGTACTTC. This encodes CASSLISGDQETQYF. The genes are TRBV5-1 and TRBJ2-5; perhaps TRBD2 as D (5 bases). V lost 2 bases, J lost 0 bases, and 11 bases lay in between. CDR1 and CDR2 from the germline V gene are SGHRS and YFSETQ. The CDR3 contains 15 residues.

V gene TRBV4-1 combines with J gene TRBJ1-6; D ambiguous. The CDR3 has 15 residues. CDR1 is MGHRA, CDR2 YSYEKL, per germline. Trimming removed 3 bases from V and 9 bases from J, with 15 bases in between. CDR3 region: CASSHPTQVGSPLHF. As DNA, the CDR3 is TGCGCCAGCAGCCACCCGACCCAGGTGGGTTCACCCCTCCACTTT.

The chain is built from TRBV19 and TRBJ2-1; TRBD2 matches at 7 bases. Germline CDR1 and CDR2: LNHDA and SQIVND (reference sequence). V trimming: 6 bases; J trimming: 0 bases; junction bases outside the gene matches: 2. CDR3 length: 14 residues. CDR3 protein: CASRGTTSYNEQFF. The CDR3 coding sequence is TGTGCCAGTAGAGGGACTACCTCCTACAATGAGCAGTTCTTC.

The sample holds one count of this clone. The V and J genes are TRBV28 and TRBJ2-2; maybe TRBD2 (5 bases). V was cut by 2 bases and J by 4 bases, with 11 bases left in between. Per germline, CDR1 MDHEN and CDR2 SYDVKM. The CDR3 is made up of 15 amino acids. CDR3 in amino acids: CASSLGLAGTGELFF. The CDR3 DNA follows: TGTGCCAGCAGTTTAGGGCTAGCCGGCACCGGGGAGCTGTTTTTT.

This chain's CDR3 is CASSQDMGPTEAFF. The CDR3 bases are TGTGCCAGCAGCCAAGATATGGGGCCCACTGAAGCTTTCTTT. V is TRBV4-2 and J is TRBJ1-1; possibly TRBD1 for D (5 bases). The germline V gene has CDR1 LGHNA and CDR2 YNFKEQ. Deletions cut 0 bases from V and 4 bases from J, with 9 bases between. The CDR3 has 14 residues.

The chain is built from TRBV2 and TRBJ1-2; 9 nucleotides line up with TRBD1. Germline V lookup: CDR1 SNHLY, CDR2 FYNNEI. The CDR3 contains 12 residues. The V and J ends lost 4 bases and 10 bases, in that order; junction bases with no gene match: 4. The CDR3 loop reads CASSGDRDTYTF. The CDR3 DNA reads as TGTGCCAGCAGTGGGGACAGGGATACCTACACCTTC.

This clone has only one observation. The chain links TRBV27 to TRBJ1-5, with D perhaps TRBD1 (5 bases). Trimming stripped 6 bases from V and 6 bases from J, with 15 bases between. Germline V gene data show CDR1 as MNHEY and CDR2 as SMNVEV (reference sequence). The CDR3 covers 14 residues. CDR3 amino acids: CASSFNSGGQPQHF. DNA of the CDR3: TGTGCCAGCAGCTTCAACAGCGGGGGTCAGCCCCAGCATTTT.

V and J are TRBV18 and TRBJ1-1; D is undetermined. The CDR3 is made up of 15 amino acids. The germline gives CDR1 KGHSH, CDR2 LQKENI. V dropped 3 bases and J dropped 3 bases, with 14 bases sitting between them. The CDR3 DNA follows: TGTGCCAGCTCACCTCCTCCGGTGGAGTACACTGAAGCTTTCTTT. It yields the protein CASSPPPVEYTEAFF.

CDR3 sequence (DNA): TGTGCCAGCAGTGAATGGACGGGGTGGAATACCCAGTACTTC. It translates to CASSEWTGWNTQYF. The gene calls are TRBV25-1 and TRBJ2-5; D possibly corresponds to TRBD2 (5 bases). Germline CDR1 reads MGHDK; CDR2 reads SYGVNS. V was shortened by 1 base and J by 8 bases, with 14 bases between the two germline ends. The CDR3 length is 14 residues.

The gene calls are TRBV13 and TRBJ2-6; 11 bases line up with TRBD1. The V gene end was trimmed by 5 bases and the J gene end by 0 bases; junction bases not matched to a gene: 6. The CDR3 runs to 18 residues. Germline values: CDR1 PRHDT, CDR2 FYEKMQ (reference sequence). The CDR3 loop reads CASSTRTGGYSGANVLTF. The CDR3 nucleotides read TGTGCCAGCAGCACGAGGACAGGGGGCTACTCTGGGGCCAACGTCCTGACTTTC.

The chain uses TRBV30 and TRBJ2-2; 11 nucleotides match TRBD1. Trimming took 5 bases from V and 7 from J; bases not matched to a gene: 3. This CDR3 spans 13 amino acids. The germline V gene has CDR1 GTSNPN and CDR2 SVGIG (reference sequence). In DNA, the CDR3 is TGTGCCTGGGCCGGGACAGGGGGCGGGGAGCTGTTTTTT. Translation gives CAWAGTGGGELFF.

The chain links TRBV4-2 to TRBJ2-7, with a weak D call TRBD2 (5 bases). The CDR3 sequence is 16 residues long. The V end was cut by 4 bases, the J end by 2 bases, with 18 bases between. CDR1 and CDR2 from the germline V gene are LGHNA and YNFKEQ. The CDR3 bases are TGTGCCAGCAGCCCCACACTACTAGGCAGTCCCTACGAGCAGTACTTC. This translates into CASSPTLLGSPYEQYF.

V and J are TRBV30 and TRBJ1-2; D is uncertain. V lost 1 base to trimming and J lost 0 bases, with 12 bases between them. Germline V gene sequence: CDR1 GTSNPN, CDR2 SVGIG (reference sequence). The CDR3 contains 15 residues. The CDR3 spells CAWSAPTDSNYGYTF. The CDR3 nucleotides read TGTGCCTGGAGTGCCCCGACGGACTCTAACTATGGCTACACCTTC.

The CDR3 loop is CASSLTANEKLFF. The CDR3 region has the DNA TGCGCCAGCAGCTTAACAGCAAATGAAAAACTGTTTTTT. The chain employs TRBV5-1 and TRBJ1-4; no clear D gene. V lost 2 bases to trimming and J lost 5 bases, with 7 bases between them. From germline, CDR1 is SGHRS and CDR2 YFSETQ. This CDR3 contains 13 residues.

The CDR3 DNA reads as TGTGCCACAGGGACAGGACATCCTACCGCGAGCAATGAGCAGTTCTTC. The encoded protein is CATGTGHPTASNEQFF. The chain recombines TRBV21-1 with TRBJ2-1; whether TRBD1, the table's D call, matches the DNA was not checked. TRBV21-1 is termed a pseudogene. The CDR3 covers 16 residues.

The rearrangement links TRBV6-5 to TRBJ1-1, with D perhaps TRBD1 (5 bases). V was pared by 9 bases and J by 6 bases, with 11 bases between. The CDR3 loop spans 11 amino acids. Germline V lookup: CDR1 MNHEY, CDR2 SVGAGI. CDR3 sequence (DNA): TGTGCCAGTAGAGACAGCGCTGAAGCTTTCTTT. It is translated as CASRDSAEAFF.

The chain is built from TRBV7-3 and TRBJ2-7, with unresolved D. V gave up 3 bases and J gave up 3 bases, with 15 bases separating them. CDR1 SGHTA and CDR2 FQGTGA come from the germline V gene. This CDR3 has 15 residues. CDR3 loop: CASSFGPGLIYEQYF. The DNA of the CDR3 is TGTGCCAGCAGCTTCGGTCCAGGCCTGATCTACGAGCAGTACTTC. Based on the CDR3 plus reference TRBV7-3 and TRBJ2-7, the full variable domain is GAGVSQTPSNKVTEKGKYVELRCDPISGHTALYWYRQSLGQGPEFLIYFQGTGAADDSGLPNDRFFAVRPEGSVSTLKIQRTERGDSAVYLCASSFGPGLIYEQYFGPGTRLTVT.

The rearrangement uses TRBV18 and TRBJ1-5, with 9 positions matching TRBD1. V lost 5 bases, J lost 1 base, and 9 bases stayed unmatched. The germline CDR1 and CDR2 sequences are KGHSH and LQKENI. The CDR3 spans 17 residues. This chain's CDR3 is CASSADRGILSNQPQHF. The CDR3 DNA reads as TGTGCCAGCTCAGCCGACAGGGGGATATTAAGCAATCAGCCCCAGCATTTT.

The rearrangement links TRBV5-1 to TRBJ2-2, with 10 bases fitting TRBD1. Germline V gene sequence: CDR1 SGHRS, CDR2 YFSETQ. The CDR3 sequence is 16 residues long. J lost 7 bases, V lost 2 bases, and 8 bases had no gene match. CDR3 residues: CASSFGDRGRNGELFF. DNA of the CDR3: TGCGCCAGCAGCTTTGGAGACAGGGGGCGGAACGGGGAGCTGTTTTTT.

The rearrangement uses TRBV6-5 and TRBJ2-3; 7 nucleotides align to TRBD1. The V segment lost 10 bases and the J segment 0 bases; nucleotides outside the gene matches: 7. Looked up from germline, CDR1 is MNHEY and CDR2 is SVGAGI. The CDR3 totals 14 residues. The CDR3 spells CAIRQGSSTDTQYF. The CDR3 coding sequence is TGTGCCATCCGACAGGGCTCTAGCACAGATACGCAGTATTTT.

V and J are TRBV5-5 and TRBJ1-2; no clear D. The CDR3 runs to 13 residues. Germline-derived CDR1 and CDR2 are SGHKS and YYEKEE (reference sequence). V dropped 4 bases and J dropped 0 bases, with 7 bases sitting between them. The CDR3 loop reads CASSLLANYGYTF. The CDR3 DNA sequence: TGTGCCAGCAGCCTCCTAGCTAACTATGGCTACACCTTC.

The rearrangement uses TRBV7-8 and TRBJ2-7; unclear D gene. The V gene's germline CDR1 is SGHVS and CDR2 FQNEAQ. V was cut by 8 bases and J by 6 bases, with 20 bases left in between. This CDR3 has 14 residues. The CDR3 nucleotides are TGTGCCAGCTTACAAATCGGGTTAAGCGCCGAGCAGTACTTC. This translates into CASLQIGLSAEQYF. The full variable domain, its missing parts supplied by reference TRBV7-8 and TRBJ2-7, is GAGVSQSPRYKVAKRGQDVALRCDPISGHVSLFWYQQALGQGPEFLTYFQNEAQLDKSGLPSDRFFAERPEGSVSTLKIQRTQQEDSAVYLCASLQIGLSAEQYFGPGTRLTVT.

The chain employs TRBV12-5 and TRBJ2-5, with TRBD2 identical over 8 bases. Trimming took 6 bases from V and 4 from J; bases not matched to a gene: 4. CDR3 length: 13 residues. Per germline, CDR1 LGHNT and CDR2 FRNRAP. This CDR3 is CASGSTSGETQYF. The DNA of the CDR3 is TGTGCTAGTGGAAGTACTAGCGGAGAGACCCAGTACTTC.

The genes are TRBV4-3 and TRBJ2-3, with 12 nucleotides matching TRBD2. With 5 bases clipped from V and 5 bases from J, the junction kept 8 bases outside the gene matches. The CDR3 is made up of 16 amino acids. CDR1 and CDR2 from the germline V gene are LGHNA and YSLEER. The CDR3 DNA reads as TGCGCCAGCAGCTTACGACTAGCGGGGGTGGTAGATACGCAGTATTTT. It codes for CASSLRLAGVVDTQYF.

The CDR3 here is CASTYVWGRRNTEAFF. In DNA form, the CDR3 reads TGTGCCAGTACCTACGTTTGGGGGCGGAGGAACACTGAAGCTTTCTTT. This chain connects TRBV19 to TRBJ1-1; possible D gene TRBD1, 6 bases. The CDR3 length is 16 residues. Trimming removed 7 bases at V and 1 base at J, with 19 bases between. Germline V gene sequence: CDR1 LNHDA, CDR2 SQIVND (reference sequence).

V and J are TRBV6-5 and TRBJ2-3; 9 bases are shared with TRBD2. With V trimmed by 7 bases and J by 5 bases, 10 bases remained unmatched. Germline loops: CDR1 MNHEY, CDR2 SVGAGI. The CDR3 spans 15 residues. CDR3 in amino acids: CASTQGAGGRDTQYF. The CDR3 bases are TGTGCCAGCACCCAAGGTGCGGGGGGGCGAGATACGCAGTATTTT.

This clone is termed medium-sized. The chain combines TRBV5-1 with TRBJ1-4, with no clear D. Germline values: CDR1 SGHRS, CDR2 YFSETQ. V was shortened by 10 bases and J by 3 bases, with 16 bases between the two germline ends. The CDR3 is 14 residues long. The DNA for the CDR3 is TGCGCCTCATCCCCGGGAGGAGCTAATGAAAAACTGTTTTTT. The encoded protein is CASSPGGANEKLFF.